This T cell receptor beta chain derives from a study of blood T cell repertoires in COVID-19. The repertoire was sequenced with immunoSEQ multiplex PCR; TCRdb's copy has only in-frame clones and lacks some. The top ten clones hold about an eighth of a sample with roughly 30,000 clones, 80% to 90% of them seen once. The CDR3 contains 12 residues. V lost 6 bases to trimming and J lost 5 bases; unmatched junction nucleotides: 4. Looked up from germline, CDR1 is SQVTM and CDR2 is ANQGSEA. This receptor was taken from a human donor in a cohort sampled during active COVID-19. The source material was peripheral blood. This chain uses TRBV29-1 with TRBJ1-5; 7 bases fit TRBD1. The CDR3 region has the DNA TGCAGCGTCGGACAGGTAGATCAGCCCCAGCATTTT. Encoded protein: CSVGQVDQPQHF.